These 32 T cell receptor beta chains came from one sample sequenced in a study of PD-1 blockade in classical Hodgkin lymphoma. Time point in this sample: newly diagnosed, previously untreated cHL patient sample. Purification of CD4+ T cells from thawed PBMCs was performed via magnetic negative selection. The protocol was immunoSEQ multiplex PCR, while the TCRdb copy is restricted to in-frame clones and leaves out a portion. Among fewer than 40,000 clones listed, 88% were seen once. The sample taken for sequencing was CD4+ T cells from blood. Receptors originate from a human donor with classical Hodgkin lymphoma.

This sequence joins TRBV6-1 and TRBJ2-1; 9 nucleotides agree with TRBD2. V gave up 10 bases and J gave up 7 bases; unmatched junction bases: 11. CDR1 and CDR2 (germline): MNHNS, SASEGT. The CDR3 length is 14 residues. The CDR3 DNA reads TGTGCCACCGGGGTTAGCGGGAGAGAGAATGAGCAGTTCTTC. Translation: CATGVSGRENEQFF.

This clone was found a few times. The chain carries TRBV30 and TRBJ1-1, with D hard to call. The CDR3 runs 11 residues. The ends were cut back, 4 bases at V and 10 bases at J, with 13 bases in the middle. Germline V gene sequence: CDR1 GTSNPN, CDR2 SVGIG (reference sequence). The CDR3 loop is CAWKRPGSAFF. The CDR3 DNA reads TGTGCCTGGAAACGGCCCGGATCAGCTTTCTTT. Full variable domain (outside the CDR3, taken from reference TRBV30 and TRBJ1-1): SQTIHQWPATLVQPVGSPLSLECTVEGTSNPNLYWYRQAAGRGLQLLFYSVGIGQISSEVPQNLSASRPQDRQFILSSKKLLLSDSGFYLCAWKRPGSAFFGQGTRLTVV.

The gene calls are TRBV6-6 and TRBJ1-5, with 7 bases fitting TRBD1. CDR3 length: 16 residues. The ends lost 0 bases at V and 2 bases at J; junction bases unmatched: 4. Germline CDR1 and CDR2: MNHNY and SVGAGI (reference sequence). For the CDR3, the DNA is TGTGCCAGCAGTTACTCGAAGGGGGCCGGCAATCAGCCCCAGCATTTT. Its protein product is CASSYSKGAGNQPQHF.

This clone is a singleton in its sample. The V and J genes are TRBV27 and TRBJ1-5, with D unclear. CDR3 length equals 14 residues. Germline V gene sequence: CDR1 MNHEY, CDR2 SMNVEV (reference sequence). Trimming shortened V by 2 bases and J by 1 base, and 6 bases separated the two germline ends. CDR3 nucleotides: TGTGCCAGCAGTTTAGGGCGGAGCAATCAGCCCCAGCATTTT. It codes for CASSLGRSNQPQHF.

CDR3 region: CASSYSSGGATEAFF. CDR3 bases: TGTGCCAGCAGTTACTCATCCGGGGGGGCCACTGAAGCTTTCTTT. The chain uses TRBV6-5 and TRBJ1-1; tentatively, D is TRBD1 (6 bases). Per the germline V gene, CDR1 is MNHEY and CDR2 is SVGAGI. V was shortened by 0 bases and J by 4 bases, with 12 bases between the two germline ends. CDR3 length: 15 amino acids.

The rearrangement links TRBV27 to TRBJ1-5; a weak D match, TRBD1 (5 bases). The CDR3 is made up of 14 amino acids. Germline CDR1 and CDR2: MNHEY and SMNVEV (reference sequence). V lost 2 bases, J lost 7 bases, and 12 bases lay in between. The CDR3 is CASSLGSGSQPQHF. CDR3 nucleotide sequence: TGTGCCAGCAGTTTAGGTTCAGGGTCGCAGCCCCAGCATTTT.

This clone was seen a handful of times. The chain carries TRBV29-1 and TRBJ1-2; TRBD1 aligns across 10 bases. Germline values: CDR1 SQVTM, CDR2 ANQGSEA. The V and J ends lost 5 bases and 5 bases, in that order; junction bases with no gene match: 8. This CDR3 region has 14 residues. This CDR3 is CSVQSGGQGYGYTF. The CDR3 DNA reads TGCAGCGTTCAATCAGGGGGACAGGGGTATGGCTACACCTTC.

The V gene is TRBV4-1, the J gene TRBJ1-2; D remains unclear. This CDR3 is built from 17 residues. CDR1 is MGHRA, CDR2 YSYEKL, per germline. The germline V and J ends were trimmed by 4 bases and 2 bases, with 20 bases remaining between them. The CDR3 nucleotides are TGCGCCAGCAGCCGGGATGAGAGGGCGGGTGCGAACTATGGCTACACCTTC. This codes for CASSRDERAGANYGYTF.

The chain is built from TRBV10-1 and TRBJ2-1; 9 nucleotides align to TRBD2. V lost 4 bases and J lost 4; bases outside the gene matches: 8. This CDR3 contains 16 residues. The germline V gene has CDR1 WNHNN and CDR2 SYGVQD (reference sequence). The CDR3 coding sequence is TGCGCCAGCAGTGGCGGGGGGGGGTTTCGGTACAATGAGCAGTTCTTC. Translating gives CASSGGGGFRYNEQFF.

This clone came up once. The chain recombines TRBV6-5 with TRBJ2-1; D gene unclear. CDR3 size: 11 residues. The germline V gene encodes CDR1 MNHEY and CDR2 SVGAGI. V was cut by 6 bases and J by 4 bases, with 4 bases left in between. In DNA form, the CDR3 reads TGTGCCAGCAGGACTTACAATGAGCAGTTCTTC. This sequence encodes CASRTYNEQFF.

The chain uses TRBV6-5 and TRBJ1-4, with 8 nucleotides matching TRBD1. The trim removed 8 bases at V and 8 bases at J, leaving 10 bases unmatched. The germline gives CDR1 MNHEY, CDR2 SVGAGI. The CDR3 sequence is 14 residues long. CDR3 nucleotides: TGTGCCAGCGGTAGACAGGGGATGCGGGAAAAACTGTTTTTT. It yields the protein CASGRQGMREKLFF.

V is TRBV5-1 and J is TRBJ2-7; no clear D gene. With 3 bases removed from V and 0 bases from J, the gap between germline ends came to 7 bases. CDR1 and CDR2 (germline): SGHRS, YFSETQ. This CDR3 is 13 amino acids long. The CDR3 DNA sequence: TGCGCCAGCAGCTCGCCCAGCTCCTACGAGCAGTACTTC. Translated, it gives CASSSPSSYEQYF.

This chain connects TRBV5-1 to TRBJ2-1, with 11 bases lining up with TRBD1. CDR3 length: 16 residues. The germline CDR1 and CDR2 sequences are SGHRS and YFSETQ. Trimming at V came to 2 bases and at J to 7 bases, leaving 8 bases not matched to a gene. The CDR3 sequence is CASSLSGQGGLNEQFF. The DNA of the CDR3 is TGCGCCAGCAGCTTATCGGGACAGGGGGGTTTGAATGAGCAGTTCTTC.

The CDR3 coding sequence is TGTGCCAGCAGTTTGGGGTCAGCCCAGTACTTC. It translates to CASSLGSAQYF. V gene TRBV6-5 combines with J gene TRBJ2-5; D is unresolved. Per germline, CDR1 MNHEY and CDR2 SVGAGI. CDR3 length equals 11 residues. V was shortened by 4 bases and J by 9 bases, with 9 bases between the two germline ends.

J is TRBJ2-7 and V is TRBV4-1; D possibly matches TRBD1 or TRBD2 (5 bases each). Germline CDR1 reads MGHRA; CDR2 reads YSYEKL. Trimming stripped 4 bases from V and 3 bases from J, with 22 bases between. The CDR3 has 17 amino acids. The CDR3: CASSPAPAPWGNYEQYF. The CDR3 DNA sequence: TGCGCCAGCAGCCCCGCGCCCGCCCCCTGGGGGAACTACGAGCAGTACTTC.

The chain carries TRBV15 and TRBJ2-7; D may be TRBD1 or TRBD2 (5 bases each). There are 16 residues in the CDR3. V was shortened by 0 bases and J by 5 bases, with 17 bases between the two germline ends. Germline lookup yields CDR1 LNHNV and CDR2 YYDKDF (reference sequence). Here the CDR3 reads CATSREWGRLGDEQYF. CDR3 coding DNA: TGTGCCACCAGCAGAGAGTGGGGCCGCCTCGGGGACGAGCAGTACTTC.

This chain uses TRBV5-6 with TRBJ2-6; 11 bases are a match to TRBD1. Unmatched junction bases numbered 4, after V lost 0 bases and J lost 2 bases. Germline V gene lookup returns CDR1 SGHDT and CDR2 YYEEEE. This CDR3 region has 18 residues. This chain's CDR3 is CASSLVGQGAAGANVLTF. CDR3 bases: TGTGCCAGCAGCTTGGTCGGACAGGGGGCGGCTGGGGCCAACGTCCTGACTTTC.

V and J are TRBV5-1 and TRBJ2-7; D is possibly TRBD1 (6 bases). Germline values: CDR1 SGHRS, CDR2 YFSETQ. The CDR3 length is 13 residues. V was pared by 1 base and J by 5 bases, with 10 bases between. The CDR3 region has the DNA TGCGCCAGCAGCTTGCAGGGGACACACGAGCAGTACTTC. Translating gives CASSLQGTHEQYF.

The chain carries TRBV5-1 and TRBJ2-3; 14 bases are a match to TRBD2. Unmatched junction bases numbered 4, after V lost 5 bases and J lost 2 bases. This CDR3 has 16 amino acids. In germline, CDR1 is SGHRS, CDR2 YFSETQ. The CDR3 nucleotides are TGCGCCAGCAGAGGGACTAGCGGGAGTAACACAGATACGCAGTATTTT. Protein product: CASRGTSGSNTDTQYF.

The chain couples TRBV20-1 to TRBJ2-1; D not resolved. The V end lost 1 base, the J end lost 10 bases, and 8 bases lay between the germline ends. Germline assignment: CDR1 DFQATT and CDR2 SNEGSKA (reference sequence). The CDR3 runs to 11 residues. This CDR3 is CSARALSEQFF. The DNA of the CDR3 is TGCAGTGCTAGAGCACTTTCAGAGCAGTTCTTC.

The chain's CDR3 is CASVWGWGTEAFF. The CDR3 coding sequence is TGTGCCAGCGTGTGGGGCTGGGGCACTGAAGCTTTCTTT. The chain joins TRBV2 to TRBJ1-1, with a possible D match to TRBD1 (5 bases). Germline assignment: CDR1 SNHLY and CDR2 FYNNEI. The CDR3 has 13 amino acids. Deletions cut 8 bases from V and 4 bases from J, with 14 bases between.

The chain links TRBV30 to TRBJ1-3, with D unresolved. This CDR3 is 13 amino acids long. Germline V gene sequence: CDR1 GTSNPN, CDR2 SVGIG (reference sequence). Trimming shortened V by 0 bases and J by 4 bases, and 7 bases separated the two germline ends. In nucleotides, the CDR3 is TGTGCCTGGAGTGTAAACGAAGGAAACACCATATATTTT. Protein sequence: CAWSVNEGNTIYF.

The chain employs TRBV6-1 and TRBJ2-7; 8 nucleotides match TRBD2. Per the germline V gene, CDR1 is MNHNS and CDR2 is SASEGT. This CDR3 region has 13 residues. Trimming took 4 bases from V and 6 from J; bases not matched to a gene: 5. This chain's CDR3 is CASSGGLVGEQYV. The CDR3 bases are TGTGCCAGCAGTGGGGGACTAGTCGGCGAGCAGTACGTC.

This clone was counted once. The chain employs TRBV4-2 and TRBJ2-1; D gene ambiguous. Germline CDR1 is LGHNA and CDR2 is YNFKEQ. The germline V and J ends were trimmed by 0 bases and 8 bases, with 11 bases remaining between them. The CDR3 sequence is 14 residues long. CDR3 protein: CASSQDWAADEQFF. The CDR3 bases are TGTGCCAGCAGCCAAGATTGGGCGGCGGATGAGCAGTTCTTC.

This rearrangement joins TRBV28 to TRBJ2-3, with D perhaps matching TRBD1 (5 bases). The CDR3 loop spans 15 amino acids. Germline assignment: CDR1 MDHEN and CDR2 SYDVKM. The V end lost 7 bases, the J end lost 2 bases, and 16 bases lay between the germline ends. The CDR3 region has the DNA TGTGCCAGCACCCGAGTGGGGCGGAACACAGATACGCAGTATTTT. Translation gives CASTRVGRNTDTQYF.

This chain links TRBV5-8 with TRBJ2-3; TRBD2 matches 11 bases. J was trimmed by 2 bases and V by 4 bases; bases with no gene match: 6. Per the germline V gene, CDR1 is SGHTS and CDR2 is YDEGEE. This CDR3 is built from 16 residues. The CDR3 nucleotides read TGTGCCAGCAGCAACGGACTAGCGGGCCTCACAGATACGCAGTATTTT. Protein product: CASSNGLAGLTDTQYF.

CDR3 DNA sequence: TGCGCCAGCAGCGAGGGACAGGAAATCGGACCCCAGCATTTT. Encoded protein: CASSEGQEIGPQHF. This chain uses TRBV5-1 with TRBJ1-5, with 8 bases fitting TRBD1. CDR1 SGHRS and CDR2 YFSETQ come from the germline V gene. Trimming removed 4 bases from V and 10 bases from J; junction bases left unmatched: 10. This CDR3 has 14 amino acids.

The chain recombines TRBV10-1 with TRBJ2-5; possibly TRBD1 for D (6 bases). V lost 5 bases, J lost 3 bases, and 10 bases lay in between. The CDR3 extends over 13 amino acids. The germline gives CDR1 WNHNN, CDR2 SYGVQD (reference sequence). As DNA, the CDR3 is TGCGCCAGCAGTACAGGGATAAAAGAGACCCAGTACTTC. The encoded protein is CASSTGIKETQYF.

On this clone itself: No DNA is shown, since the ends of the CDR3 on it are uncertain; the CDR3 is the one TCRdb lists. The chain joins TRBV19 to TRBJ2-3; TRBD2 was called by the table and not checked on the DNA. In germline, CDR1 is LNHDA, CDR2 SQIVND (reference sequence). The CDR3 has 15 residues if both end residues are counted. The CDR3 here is CASTSDYHGADTQYF.

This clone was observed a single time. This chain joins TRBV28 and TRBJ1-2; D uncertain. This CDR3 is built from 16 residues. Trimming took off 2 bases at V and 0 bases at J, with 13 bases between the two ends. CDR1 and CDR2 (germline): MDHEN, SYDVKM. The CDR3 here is CASSLSGRTSNYGYTF. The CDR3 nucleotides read TGTGCCAGCAGTTTAAGTGGCAGAACCTCTAACTATGGCTACACCTTC.

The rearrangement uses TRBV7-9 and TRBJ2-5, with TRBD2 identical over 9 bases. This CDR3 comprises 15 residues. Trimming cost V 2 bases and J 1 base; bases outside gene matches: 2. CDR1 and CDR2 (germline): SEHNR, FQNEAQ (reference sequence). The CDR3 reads CASSLSGRPQETQYF. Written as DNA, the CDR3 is TGTGCCAGCAGCTTAAGCGGGAGGCCCCAAGAGACCCAGTACTTC.

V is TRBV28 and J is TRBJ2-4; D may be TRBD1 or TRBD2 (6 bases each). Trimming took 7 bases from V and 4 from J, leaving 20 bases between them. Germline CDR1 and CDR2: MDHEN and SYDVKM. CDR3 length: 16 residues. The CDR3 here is CASTSLRGAVKNIQYF. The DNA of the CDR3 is TGTGCCAGCACCTCCTTGAGGGGGGCGGTTAAAAACATTCAGTACTTC.